These T cell receptor beta chains were read from a single sample in a study of cytomegalovirus exposure and HLA in healthy donors. Using immunoSEQ multiplex PCR, the repertoire was profiled, and TCRdb retains in-frame clones only, with some absent. The profile shows 150,000 to 200,000 clones, roughly 86% of them singletons. The sequencing sample was made of PBMCs. Every receptor here comes from a middle-aged man in good health and CMV-seropositive. CDR3s include the opening cysteine and the closing phenylalanine or tryptophan. The order of the fields is V gene, J gene, clone size, D gene, CDR3 DNA, CDR3 protein. The D gene is left open where the match is weak. A row's size may be missing; if present it is once, few, many or a size class.

TRBV13,TRBJ2-7,-,TRBD2,TGTGCCAGCAGCTCCAGACTAGCGGGAGCGTACGAGCAGTACTTC,CASSSRLAGAYEQYF
TRBV18,TRBJ2-3,-,-,TGTGCCAGCTCACCGGGGGTAGCGGCAGACACAGATACGCAGTATTTT,CASSPGVAADTDTQYF
TRBV19,TRBJ2-3,-,TRBD2,TGTGCCAGTAGTACGGGACCGGGACTAGCGGTGTATTTT,CASSTGPGLAVYF
TRBV10-3,TRBJ2-7,-,-,TGTGCCACCGGACTCTACTACGAGCAGTACTTC,CATGLYYEQYF
TRBV6-4,TRBJ2-3,-,-,TGTGCCAGCCATGGGGTAGACAGGTGTCAAGATACGCAGTATTTT,CASHGVDRCQDTQYF
TRBV29-1,TRBJ1-2,-,-,TGCAGCGTTGATCCCGCCCTCGCCCGGGACACTTATGGCTACACCTTC,CSVDPALARDTYGYTF
TRBV19,TRBJ1-2,-,TRBD1,TGTGCCAGTAGTCTGACAGGGGGCGCGGGTGGGGGCTACACCTTC,CASSLTGGAGGGYTF
TRBV6-1,TRBJ1-2,-,-,TGTGCCAGCAGTCGCCCCGGGACACCCTACTATGGCTACACCTTC,CASSRPGTPYYGYTF
TRBV7-3,TRBJ2-3,-,-,TGTGCCAGCAGCTCGGGTACCACAGATACGCAGTATTTT,CASSSGTTDTQYF
TRBV6-6,TRBJ1-6,-,-,TGTGCCAGCAGTCAACAGGAAGTGCAAAATTCACCCCTCCACTTT,CASSQQEVQNSPLHF
TRBV29-1,TRBJ2-5,-,-,TGCAGCGTCCCGGGGGAAGAGACCCAGTACTTC,CSVPGEETQYF
TRBV14,TRBJ2-1,-,-,TGTGCCAGCAGCCAACCCCTAGTGTTCGTCAATGAGCAGTTCTTC,CASSQPLVFVNEQFF
TRBV6-4,TRBJ2-1,-,TRBD1,TGTGCCAGCAGTGACTACGGTACAGGGACAGGCAGAGACCGGGGATACAATGAGCAGTTCTTC,CASSDYGTGTGRDRGYNEQFF
TRBV10-2,TRBJ2-1,-,-,TGCGCCAGCACCCCGGGACTGAGGGCTAATGAGCAGTTCTTC,CASTPGLRANEQFF
TRBV11-3,TRBJ2-6,-,-,TGTGCCAGCAGCTTCACAGGGACTGGGGCCAACGTCCTGACTTTC,CASSFTGTGANVLTF
TRBV23-1,TRBJ2-3,-,TRBD2,TGCGCCAGCAGGTCCCCCTCAGCGGGGGGCACAGATACGCAGTATTTT,CASRSPSAGGTDTQYF
TRBV2,TRBJ2-5,-,TRBD2,TGTGCCAGCAGTGAAGGACTAGCGGGAATGGAGACCCAGTACTTC,CASSEGLAGMETQYF
TRBV5-6,TRBJ2-7,-,-,TGTGCCAGCAGCTTGGGCACGTACACCTACGAGCAGTACTTC,CASSLGTYTYEQYF
TRBV6-1,TRBJ2-1,-,TRBD2,TGTGCCAGCGGCAAGGCGGGGGGGCTTAATGAGCAGTTCTTC,CASGKAGGLNEQFF
TRBV5-4,TRBJ1-4,once,-,TGTGCCAGCAGCTTGGGGTCCCAGGGTATACGCCTTACAGAAAAACTGTTTTTT,CASSLGSQGIRLTEKLFF
TRBV19,TRBJ2-7,-,TRBD1,TGTGCCAGTAATACGGGACAGGCCAGTTCAGAGCAGTACTTC,CASNTGQASSEQYF
TRBV28,TRBJ2-7,once,TRBD2,TGTGCCAGCAGTTTATCTCCTAGCGGGAGCTACGAGCAGTACTTC,CASSLSPSGSYEQYF
TRBV11-2,TRBJ2-7,-,TRBD2,TGTGCCAGCAGCCCCGCGGGCGGGGGGGCTTACGAGCAGTACTTC,CASSPAGGGAYEQYF
TRBV18,TRBJ2-2,once,-,TGTGCCAGCTCACCCCGGGAGAACACCGGGGAGCTGTTTTTT,CASSPRENTGELFF
TRBV7-9,TRBJ1-1,-,-,TGTGCCAGCAGCTTATCTGCGGGGAACACTGAAGCTTTCTTT,CASSLSAGNTEAFF
TRBV11-2,TRBJ2-1,-,-,TGTGCCAGCAGCTCCCACCTAGGAGATGAGCAGTTCTTC,CASSSHLGDEQFF
TRBV10-3,TRBJ2-1,-,-,TGTGCCATCAATTCGTACTCGAGCTCCTACAATGAGCAGTTCTTC,CAINSYSSSYNEQFF
TRBV6-5,TRBJ1-4,-,-,TGTGCCAGCAGGGAGTGGACAGATGAAAAACTGTTTTTT,CASREWTDEKLFF
TRBV7-3,TRBJ1-2,few,-,TGTGCCAGCAGCTTATTCGGATCGGGTGGCTACACCTTC,CASSLFGSGGYTF
TRBV18,TRBJ1-4,-,-,TGTGCCAGCTCACCACCGGGGAGGGAAAAACTGTTTTTT,CASSPPGREKLFF
TRBV19,TRBJ2-7,once,-,TGTGCCAGTACCCCTCGAGGAGTTAATACCTACGAGCAGTACTTC,CASTPRGVNTYEQYF
TRBV2,TRBJ1-2,-,TRBD1,TGTGCCAGCAGTGATTACAGGGGGAATGGCTACACCTTC,CASSDYRGNGYTF
TRBV6-5,TRBJ2-5,-,-,TGTGCCAGCAGTTACTCGAGGACAGCAGAGACCCAGTACTTC,CASSYSRTAETQYF
TRBV4-1,TRBJ2-5,-,-,TGCGCCAGCAGCCACCCACGGAACAGGTCTAGTGAGACCCAGTACTTC,CASSHPRNRSSETQYF
TRBV4-1,TRBJ2-7,few,-,TGCGCCAGCAGCTTCCCGACCGACGGAGGGGCCTACGAGCAGTACTTC,CASSFPTDGGAYEQYF
TRBV6-5,TRBJ1-2,few,TRBD1,TGTGCCAGCAGTTTCTCAGGGGGGGCCTATGGCTACACCTTC,CASSFSGGAYGYTF
TRBV7-2,TRBJ2-3,-,TRBD2,TGTGCCAGCAGCCGCCAAGGAGGGAGCGGGAGTCGGAATACGCAGTATTTT,CASSRQGGSGSRNTQYF
TRBV7-3,TRBJ1-2,-,-,TGTGCCAGCAGCCCTCGCCCGACCAGGGAATTCTATGGCTACACCTTC,CASSPRPTREFYGYTF
TRBV19,TRBJ1-1,-,-,TGTGCCAGTAGTCCTTTAGGGACTGGCCTGAACACTGAAGCTTTCTTT,CASSPLGTGLNTEAFF
TRBV4-1,TRBJ2-7,once,TRBD2,TGCGCCAGCAGCCAGGGACTAGCGGGGACCTACGAGCAGTACTTC,CASSQGLAGTYEQYF
TRBV15,TRBJ2-7,few,TRBD1,TGTGCCACCAGCAGAGCACGGGACAGTTCCCCCTACGAGCAGTACTTC,CATSRARDSSPYEQYF
TRBV7-3,TRBJ2-3,few,-,TGTGCCAGCGGGGGGAGCGGTTCCACAGATACGCAGTATTTT,CASGGSGSTDTQYF
TRBV19,TRBJ1-5,-,TRBD1,TGTGCCAGTAGTCCCGACAGGGATAGCAATCAGCCCCAGCATTTT,CASSPDRDSNQPQHF
TRBV7-3,TRBJ2-3,-,-,TGTGCCAGCAGCTCCTCTGGGGCGGGCACAGATACGCAGTATTTT,CASSSSGAGTDTQYF
TRBV29-1,TRBJ2-3,-,-,TGCAGCGTTGGGGGGCGATCGGCAGATACGCAGTATTTT,CSVGGRSADTQYF
TRBV5-4,TRBJ2-5,-,-,TGTGCCAGCAGCCCCGCGAGAGTAGAGACCCAGTACTTC,CASSPARVETQYF
TRBV28,TRBJ2-7,-,TRBD2,TGTGCCAGCAGCCCCTCCCCGCGAGCGGGAGGTCCCTACGAGCAGTACTTC,CASSPSPRAGGPYEQYF
TRBV5-4,TRBJ1-4,-,TRBD1,TGTGCCAGCAGCTTGGGACAGGGCCCAACTAATGAAAAACTGTTTTTT,CASSLGQGPTNEKLFF
TRBV30,TRBJ2-2,-,-,TGTGCCTGGTACAGGGTATCTCGCACCGGGGAGCTGTTTTTT,CAWYRVSRTGELFF
TRBV28,TRBJ1-1,once,-,TGTGCCAGCACCCCGCGATGGACTCTGAACACTGAAGCTTTCTTT,CASTPRWTLNTEAFF
TRBV5-1,TRBJ2-1,-,TRBD2,TGCGCCAGCAGCTACCCCGGGTTTTCGACTAGCGCCTCCTACAATGAGCAGTTCTTC,CASSYPGFSTSASYNEQFF
TRBV2,TRBJ2-7,-,-,TGTGCCAGCAGTGAAGCGGGCCCAGCAATCTACGAGCAGTACTTC,CASSEAGPAIYEQYF
TRBV27,TRBJ2-1,-,TRBD2,TGTGCCACCCGGGTTCTGGGACTAGCGGGGGTAGGCAATGAGCAGTTCTTC,CATRVLGLAGVGNEQFF
TRBV11-2,TRBJ1-1,-,-,TGTGCCAGCAGCCCCCAATTCGACAGAGCTGAAGCTTTCTTT,CASSPQFDRAEAFF
TRBV7-9,TRBJ2-1,-,TRBD1,TGTGCCAGCAGCTTGGAAGGGGGCGAGCAGTTCTTC,CASSLEGGEQFF
TRBV7-2,TRBJ1-1,once,TRBD1,TGTGCCAGCAGCACCGACAGGGGGCCATGGACTGAAGCTTTCTTT,CASSTDRGPWTEAFF
TRBV10-2,TRBJ2-7,few,-,TGCGCCAGCAGTGAGTTGAGCGGGTCCTCCTACGAGCAGTACTTC,CASSELSGSSYEQYF